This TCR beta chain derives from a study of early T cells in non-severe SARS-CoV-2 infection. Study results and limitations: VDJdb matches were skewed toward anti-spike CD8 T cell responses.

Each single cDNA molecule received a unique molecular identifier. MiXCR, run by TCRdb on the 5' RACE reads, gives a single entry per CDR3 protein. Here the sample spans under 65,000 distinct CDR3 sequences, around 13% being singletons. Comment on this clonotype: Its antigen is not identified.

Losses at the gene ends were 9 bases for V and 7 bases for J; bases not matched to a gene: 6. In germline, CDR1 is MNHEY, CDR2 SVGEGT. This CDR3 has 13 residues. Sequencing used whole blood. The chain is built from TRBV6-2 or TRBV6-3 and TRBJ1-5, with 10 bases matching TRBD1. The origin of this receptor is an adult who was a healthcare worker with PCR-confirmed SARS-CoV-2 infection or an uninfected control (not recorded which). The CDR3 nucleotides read TGTGCCAGTCGACAGGGGGCTCAACAGCCCCAGCATTTT. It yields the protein CASRQGAQQPQHF.